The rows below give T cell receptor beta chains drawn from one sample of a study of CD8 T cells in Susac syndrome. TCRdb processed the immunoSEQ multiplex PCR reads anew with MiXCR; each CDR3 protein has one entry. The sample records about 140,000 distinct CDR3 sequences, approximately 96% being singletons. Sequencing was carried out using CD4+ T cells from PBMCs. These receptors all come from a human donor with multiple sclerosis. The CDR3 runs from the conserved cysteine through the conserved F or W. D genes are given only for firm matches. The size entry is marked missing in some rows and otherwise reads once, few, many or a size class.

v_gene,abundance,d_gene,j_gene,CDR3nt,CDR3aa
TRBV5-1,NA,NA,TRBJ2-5,TGCGCCAGCAGCTTGTTCGCAGGGCTCTCCCAAGAGACCCAGTACTTC,CASSLFAGLSQETQYF
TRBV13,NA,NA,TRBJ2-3,TGTGCCAGCGGCGGGTTAGCGGAGGCCACAAATACGCAGTATTTT,CASGGLAEATNTQYF
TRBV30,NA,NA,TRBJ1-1,TGTGCCTGGAGTGTACCCCCTATGAACACTGGGGCTTTCTTT,CAWSVPPMNTGAFF
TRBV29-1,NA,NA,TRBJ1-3,TGCAGCGTTGTTCAGGGGTCTGGAAACACCATATATTTT,CSVVQGSGNTIYF
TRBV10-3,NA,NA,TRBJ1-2,TGTGCCACTGCCCCCCAGGTCTATGGCTACACCTTC,CATAPQVYGYTF
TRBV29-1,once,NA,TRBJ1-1,TGCAGCGTTGCAACCAAGAACACTGAAGCTTTCTTT,CSVATKNTEAFF
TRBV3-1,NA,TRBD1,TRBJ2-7,TGTGCCAGCAGCCCCTGGACAGGGAAAGACGAGCAGTACTTC,CASSPWTGKDEQYF
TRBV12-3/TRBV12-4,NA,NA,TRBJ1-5,TGTGCCAGCAGTCCCGGACGGAACAATCAGCCCCAGCATTTT,CASSPGRNNQPQHF
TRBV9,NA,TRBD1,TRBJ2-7,TGTGCCAGCAGCGGACGACAGGGGTTGGACGAGCAGTACTTC,CASSGRQGLDEQYF
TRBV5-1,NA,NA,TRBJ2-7,TGCGCCAGCAGCTCGAATCGCTACGAGCAGTACTTC,CASSSNRYEQYF
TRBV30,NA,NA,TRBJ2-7,TGTGCCTGGAGGGAAGCAGGGGCGAGGGACGAGCAGTACTTC,CAWREAGARDEQYF
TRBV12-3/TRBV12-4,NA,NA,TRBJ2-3,TGTGCCAGCAGTCCGACCCGGGACACAGATACGCAGTATTTT,CASSPTRDTDTQYF
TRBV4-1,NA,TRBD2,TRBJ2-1,TGCGCCAGCAGCCGACTAGCGGGACCCAATGAGCAGTTCTTC,CASSRLAGPNEQFF
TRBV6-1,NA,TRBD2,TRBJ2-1,TGTGCCAGCTCCAAACCCGGACTAGCGGGAGGGAGGAGCAATGAGCAGTTCTTC,CASSKPGLAGGRSNEQFF
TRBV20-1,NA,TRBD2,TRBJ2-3,TGCAGTGCTAGGGCACTAGCGGGGGGGCAAGATACGCAGTATTTT,CSARALAGGQDTQYF
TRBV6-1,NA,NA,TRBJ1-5,TGTGCCAGCAGCGCCCGCCGGGCGGGGAGAAGCAATCAGCCCCAGCATTTT,CASSARRAGRSNQPQHF
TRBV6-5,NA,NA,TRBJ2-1,TGTGCCAGACTCACAGGGAATGGGGACAATGAGCAGTTCTTC,CARLTGNGDNEQFF
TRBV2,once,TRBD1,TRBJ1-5,TGTGCCAGCAGACGGACAGGGGGGGATAGCAATCAGCCCCAGCATTTT,CASRRTGGDSNQPQHF
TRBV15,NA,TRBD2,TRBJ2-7,TGTGCCACCAGCAAAACGGGGGGTTCCTACGAGCAGTACTTC,CATSKTGGSYEQYF
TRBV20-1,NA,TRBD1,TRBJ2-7,TGCAGTCCCTTGGGACAGGGGCCTTACGAGCAGTACTTC,CSPLGQGPYEQYF
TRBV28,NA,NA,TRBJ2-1,TGTGCCAGCAGCCCCAGTGGGAGGAATGAGCAGTTCTTC,CASSPSGRNEQFF
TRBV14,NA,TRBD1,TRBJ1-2,TGTGCCAGCAGCAAGGAACTACCGGGACAGGGGGCCACCTTC,CASSKELPGQGATF
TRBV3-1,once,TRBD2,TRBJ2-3,TGTGCCAGCAGCCAAGCGGCTAGCGGTGGTACGCAGTATTTT,CASSQAASGGTQYF
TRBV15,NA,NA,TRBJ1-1,TGTGCCACCAGCAGAGATCCCCAGCTGAACACTGAAGCTTTCTTT,CATSRDPQLNTEAFF
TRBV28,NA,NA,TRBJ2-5,TGTGCCAGCAGTTTCTGGGCAGGCCCAGAGACCCAGTACTTC,CASSFWAGPETQYF
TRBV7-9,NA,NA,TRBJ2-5,TGTGCCAGCAGCTTACGAGGGGGACTCGAAGAGACCCAGTACTTC,CASSLRGGLEETQYF
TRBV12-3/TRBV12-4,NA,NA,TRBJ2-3,TGTGCCAGCAGTTTAGATATCGGGGGCGGCACAGATACGCAGTATTTT,CASSLDIGGGTDTQYF